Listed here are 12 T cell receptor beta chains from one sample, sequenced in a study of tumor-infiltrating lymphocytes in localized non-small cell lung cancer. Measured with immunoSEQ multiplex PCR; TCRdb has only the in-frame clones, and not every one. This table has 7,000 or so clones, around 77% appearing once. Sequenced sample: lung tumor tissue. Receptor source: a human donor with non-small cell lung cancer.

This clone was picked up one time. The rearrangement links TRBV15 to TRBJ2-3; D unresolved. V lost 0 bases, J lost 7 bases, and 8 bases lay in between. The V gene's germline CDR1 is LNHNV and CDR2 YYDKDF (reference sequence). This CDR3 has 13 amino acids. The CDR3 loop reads CATSRDWTNTQYF. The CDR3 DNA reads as TGTGCCACCAGCAGAGACTGGACGAATACGCAGTATTTT.

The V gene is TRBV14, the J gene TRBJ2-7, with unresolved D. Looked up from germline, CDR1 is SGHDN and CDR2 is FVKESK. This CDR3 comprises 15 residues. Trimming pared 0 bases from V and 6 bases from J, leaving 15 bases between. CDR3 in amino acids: CASSQDEDPLGEQYF. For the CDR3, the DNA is TGTGCCAGCAGCCAAGATGAGGATCCCCTCGGCGAGCAGTACTTC.

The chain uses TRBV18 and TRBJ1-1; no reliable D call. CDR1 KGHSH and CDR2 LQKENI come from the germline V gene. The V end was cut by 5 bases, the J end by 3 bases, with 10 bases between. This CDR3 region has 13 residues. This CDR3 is CASSSKGDTEAFF. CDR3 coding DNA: TGTGCCAGCTCATCCAAGGGAGACACTGAAGCTTTCTTT.

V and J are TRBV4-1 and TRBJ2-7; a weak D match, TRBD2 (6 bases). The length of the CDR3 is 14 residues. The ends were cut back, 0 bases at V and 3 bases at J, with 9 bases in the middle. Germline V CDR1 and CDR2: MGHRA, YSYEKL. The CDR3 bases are TGCGCCAGCAGCCAAGATCGGGGGTTCTACGAGCAGTACTTC. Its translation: CASSQDRGFYEQYF.

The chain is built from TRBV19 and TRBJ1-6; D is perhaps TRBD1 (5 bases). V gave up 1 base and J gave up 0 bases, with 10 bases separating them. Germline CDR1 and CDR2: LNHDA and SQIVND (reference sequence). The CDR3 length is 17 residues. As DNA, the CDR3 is TGTGCCAGTAGTATAGGAGGGGCCGGCTCCTATAATTCACCCCTCCACTTT. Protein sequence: CASSIGGAGSYNSPLHF.

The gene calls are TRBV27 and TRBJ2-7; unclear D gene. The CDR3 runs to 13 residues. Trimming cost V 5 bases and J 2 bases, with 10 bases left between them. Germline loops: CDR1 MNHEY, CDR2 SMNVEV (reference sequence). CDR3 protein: CASSRQAAYEQYF. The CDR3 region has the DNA TGTGCCAGCAGTCGGCAGGCCGCCTACGAGCAGTACTTC.

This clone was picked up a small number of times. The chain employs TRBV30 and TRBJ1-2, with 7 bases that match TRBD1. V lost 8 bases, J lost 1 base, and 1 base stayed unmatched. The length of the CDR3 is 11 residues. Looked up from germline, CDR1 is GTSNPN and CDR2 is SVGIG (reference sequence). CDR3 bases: TGTGCCCAGGGGGTTAACTATGGCTACACCTTC. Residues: CAQGVNYGYTF.

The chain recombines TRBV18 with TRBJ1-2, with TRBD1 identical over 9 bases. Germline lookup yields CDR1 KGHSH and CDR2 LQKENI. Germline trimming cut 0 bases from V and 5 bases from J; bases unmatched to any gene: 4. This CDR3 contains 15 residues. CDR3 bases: TGTGCCAGCTCACCACCGAGGGACAGGGTGTATGGCTACACCTTC. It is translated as CASSPPRDRVYGYTF.

DNA of the CDR3: TGTGCCAGCAGCGTCACTTGGAACACTGAAGCTTTCTTT. This sequence encodes CASSVTWNTEAFF. The chain couples TRBV9 to TRBJ1-1; D is undetermined. The CDR3 extends over 13 amino acids. V was shortened by 2 bases and J by 1 base, with 6 bases between the two germline ends. Germline CDR1 and CDR2: SGDLS and YYNGEE.

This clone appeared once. This CDR3 is CASRGSGRYEQYF. DNA for the CDR3: TGTGCCAGCAGGGGGTCAGGGCGGTACGAGCAGTACTTC. The chain combines TRBV5-6 with TRBJ2-7; possible D gene TRBD1, 5 bases. The CDR3 consists of 13 residues. Trimming took off 5 bases at V and 4 bases at J, with 13 bases between the two ends. Per germline, CDR1 SGHDT and CDR2 YYEEEE.

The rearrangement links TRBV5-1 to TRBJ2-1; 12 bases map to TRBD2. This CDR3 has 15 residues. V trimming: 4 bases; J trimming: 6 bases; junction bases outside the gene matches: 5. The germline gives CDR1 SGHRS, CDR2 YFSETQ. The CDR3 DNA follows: TGCGCCAGCAGCGTAGGACTAGCGGGATTCAATGAGCAGTTCTTC. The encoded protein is CASSVGLAGFNEQFF. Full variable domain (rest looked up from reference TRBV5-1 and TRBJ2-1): KAGVTQTPRYLIKTRGQQVTLSCSPISGHRSVSWYQQTPGQGLQFLFEYFSETQRNKGNFPGRFSGRQFSNSRSEMNVSTLELGDSALYLCASSVGLAGFNEQFFGPGTRLTVL.

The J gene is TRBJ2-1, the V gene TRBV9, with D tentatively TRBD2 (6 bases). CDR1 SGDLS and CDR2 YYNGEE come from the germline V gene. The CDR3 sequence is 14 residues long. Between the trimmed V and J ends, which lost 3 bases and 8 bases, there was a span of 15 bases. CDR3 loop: CASSGRGTFYEQFF. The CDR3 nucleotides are TGTGCCAGCAGCGGTCGCGGGACTTTCTATGAGCAGTTCTTC.